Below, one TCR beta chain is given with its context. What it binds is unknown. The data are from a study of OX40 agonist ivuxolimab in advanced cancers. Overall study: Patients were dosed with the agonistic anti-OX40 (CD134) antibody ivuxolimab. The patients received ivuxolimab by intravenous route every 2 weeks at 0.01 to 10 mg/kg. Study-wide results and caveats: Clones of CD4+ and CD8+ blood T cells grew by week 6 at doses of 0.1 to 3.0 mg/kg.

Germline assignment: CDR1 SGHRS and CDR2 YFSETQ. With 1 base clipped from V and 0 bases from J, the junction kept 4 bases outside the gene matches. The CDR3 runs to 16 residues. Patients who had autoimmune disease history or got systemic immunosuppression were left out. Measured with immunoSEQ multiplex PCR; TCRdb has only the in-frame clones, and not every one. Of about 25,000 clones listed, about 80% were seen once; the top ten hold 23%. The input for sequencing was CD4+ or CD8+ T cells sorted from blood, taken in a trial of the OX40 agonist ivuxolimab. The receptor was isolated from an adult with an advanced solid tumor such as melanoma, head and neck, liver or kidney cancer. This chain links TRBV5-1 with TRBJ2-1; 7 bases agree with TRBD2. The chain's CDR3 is CASSLYERDSYNEQFF. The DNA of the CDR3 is TGCGCCAGCAGCTTGTACGAGCGGGACTCCTACAATGAGCAGTTCTTC.